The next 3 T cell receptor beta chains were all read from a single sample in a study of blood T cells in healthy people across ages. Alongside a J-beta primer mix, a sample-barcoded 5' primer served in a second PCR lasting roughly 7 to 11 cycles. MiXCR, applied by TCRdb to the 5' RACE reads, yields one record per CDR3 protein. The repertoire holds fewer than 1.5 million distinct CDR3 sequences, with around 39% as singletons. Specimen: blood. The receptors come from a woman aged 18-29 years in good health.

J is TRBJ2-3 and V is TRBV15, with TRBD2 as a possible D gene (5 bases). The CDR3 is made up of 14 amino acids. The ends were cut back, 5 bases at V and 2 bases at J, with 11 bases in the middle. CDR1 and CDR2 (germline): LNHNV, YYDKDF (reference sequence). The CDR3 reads CATSPREPTDTQYF. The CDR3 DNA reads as TGTGCCACCAGCCCTAGGGAGCCCACAGATACGCAGTATTTT.

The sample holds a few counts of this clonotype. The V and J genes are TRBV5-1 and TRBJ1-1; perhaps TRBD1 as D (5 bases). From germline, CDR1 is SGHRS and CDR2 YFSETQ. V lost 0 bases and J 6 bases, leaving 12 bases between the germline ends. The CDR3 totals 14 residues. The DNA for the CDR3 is TGCGCCAGCAGCTTGGGGGGAGGGGTCTCTGAAGCTTTCTTT. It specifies CASSLGGGVSEAFF. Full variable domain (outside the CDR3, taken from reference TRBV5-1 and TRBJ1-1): KAGVTQTPRYLIKTRGQQVTLSCSPISGHRSVSWYQQTPGQGLQFLFEYFSETQRNKGNFPGRFSGRQFSNSRSEMNVSTLELGDSALYLCASSLGGGVSEAFFGQGTRLTVV.

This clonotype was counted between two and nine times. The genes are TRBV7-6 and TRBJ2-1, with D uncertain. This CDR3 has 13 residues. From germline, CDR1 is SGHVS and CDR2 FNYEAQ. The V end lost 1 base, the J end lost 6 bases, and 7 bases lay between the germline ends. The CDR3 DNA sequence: TGTGCCAGCAGCTTAGGAGTGATCAATGAGCAGTTCTTC. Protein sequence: CASSLGVINEQFF.